This T cell receptor beta chain was identified during a study of cytomegalovirus exposure and HLA in healthy donors. TCRdb's table, derived via immunoSEQ multiplex PCR, lists solely in-frame clones and lacks some. The sample has 150,000 to 200,000 clones, 85% seen once; the top ten hold 15% to 20%. The CDR3 sequence is 14 residues long. The V and J ends lost 5 bases and 10 bases, in that order; junction bases with no gene match: 5. Germline CDR1 MNHEY, CDR2 SMNVEV (reference sequence). The sequenced sample consisted of PBMCs. J is TRBJ2-1 and V is TRBV27; the match to TRBD2 covers 13 bases. The clonotype comes from a young man in good health and CMV-seropositive. CDR3: CASSGTSGIHEQFF. CDR3 bases: TGTGCCAGCAGTGGGACTAGCGGGATCCACGAGCAGTTCTTC.